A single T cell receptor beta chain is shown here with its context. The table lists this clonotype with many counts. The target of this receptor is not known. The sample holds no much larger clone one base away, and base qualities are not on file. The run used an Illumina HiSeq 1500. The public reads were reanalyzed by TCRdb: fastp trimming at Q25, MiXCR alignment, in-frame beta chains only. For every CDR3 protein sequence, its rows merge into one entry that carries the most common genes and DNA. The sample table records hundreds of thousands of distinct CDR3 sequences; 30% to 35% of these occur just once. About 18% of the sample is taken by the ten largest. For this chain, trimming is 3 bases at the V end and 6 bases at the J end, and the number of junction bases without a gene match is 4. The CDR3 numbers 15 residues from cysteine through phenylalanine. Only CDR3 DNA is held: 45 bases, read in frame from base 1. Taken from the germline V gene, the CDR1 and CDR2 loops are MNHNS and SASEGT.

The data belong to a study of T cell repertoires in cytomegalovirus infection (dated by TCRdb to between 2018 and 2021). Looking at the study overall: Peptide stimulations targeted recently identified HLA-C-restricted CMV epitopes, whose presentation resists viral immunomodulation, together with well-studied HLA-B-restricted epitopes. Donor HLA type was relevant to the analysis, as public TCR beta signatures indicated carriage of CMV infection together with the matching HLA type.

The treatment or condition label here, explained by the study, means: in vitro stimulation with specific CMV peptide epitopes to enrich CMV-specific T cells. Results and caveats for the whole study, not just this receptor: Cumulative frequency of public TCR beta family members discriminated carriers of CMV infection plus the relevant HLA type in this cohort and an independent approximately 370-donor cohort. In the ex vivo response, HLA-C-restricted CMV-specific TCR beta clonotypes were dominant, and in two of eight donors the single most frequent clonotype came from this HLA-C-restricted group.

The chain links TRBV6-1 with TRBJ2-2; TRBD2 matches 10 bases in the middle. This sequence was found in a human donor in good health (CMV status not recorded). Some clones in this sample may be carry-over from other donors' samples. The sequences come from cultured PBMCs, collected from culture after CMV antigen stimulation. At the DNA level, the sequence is TGTGCCAGCAGTGACCCTAGCGGGAGAGCCGGGGAGCTGTTTTTT. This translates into CASSDPSGRAGELFF.